This T cell receptor beta chain derives from a study of blood T cell repertoires in COVID-19. Study-wide background: Acute-phase and convalescent COVID-19 samples originated in the United States, Italy and Spain. PBMCs, B-cell-depleted T cells, or T cells were the source of the cDNA or gDNA that made up the material.

Under the authors' procedure: Estimation of nucleated cell counts was performed using reference gene primer amplification. Clones were sequenced by immunoSEQ multiplex PCR, and TCRdb holds only the in-frame ones, with some missing. Clonal size and the V and J genes are those of that table, whereas D and trimming came from the DNA. The sample has roughly 270,000 clones; 70% to 90% are singletons. The V end lost 4 bases, the J end lost 8 bases, and 18 bases lay between the germline ends. Germline V lookup: CDR1 SGHDT, CDR2 YYEEEE. The CDR3 loop spans 14 amino acids. The receptor was isolated from a man younger than 30 with active or convalescent COVID-19. The sample taken for sequencing was peripheral blood. This chain joins TRBV5-6 and TRBJ1-2; no clear D. The CDR3 loop reads CASSRREVVPGYTF. Here the CDR3 DNA reads TGTGCCAGCAGCCGTCGAGAGGTGGTCCCGGGCTACACCTTC.